The 11 T cell receptor beta chains reported below all come from one sample, sequenced in a study of identical twins. TCRdb re-analysed the 5' RACE reads in MiXCR, keeping a single row per CDR3 protein. The sample shows 240,000 or so distinct CDR3 sequences, about 7% of them seen only once. The data were also submitted as part of a second study, on yellow fever vaccine responses in identical twins.

What was sequenced was memory (CD45RO+) T cells sorted from blood. The receptors come from a woman between 18 and 29 years old in good health.

The J gene is TRBJ2-1, the V gene TRBV7-3; 13 positions match TRBD2. CDR3 length equals 16 residues. The V gene's germline CDR1 is SGHTA and CDR2 FQGTGA. V shed 1 base and J 9 bases; nucleotides not matched to a gene: 6. CDR3 amino acids: CASSLRGTSGTAEQFF. As DNA, the CDR3 is TGTGCCAGCAGCTTAAGGGGGACTAGCGGGACGGCTGAGCAGTTCTTC.

This clonotype was observed at least ten times. The J gene is TRBJ1-1, the V gene TRBV12-3 or TRBV12-4, with D perhaps TRBD1 (5 bases). The CDR3 sequence is 14 residues long. Deletions cut 5 bases from V and 0 bases from J, with 10 bases between. The CDR3 loop reads CASSRTPMNTEAFF. The CDR3 bases are TGTGCCAGCAGTCGGACACCCATGAACACTGAAGCTTTCTTT.

This clonotype has a handful of counts. The gene calls are TRBV27 and TRBJ2-7; the match to TRBD1 covers 8 bases. The J segment lost 1 base and the V segment lost 2 bases, leaving 7 bases of the junction unmatched. CDR1 MNHEY and CDR2 SMNVEV come from the germline V gene (reference sequence). This CDR3 comprises 16 residues. The CDR3 nucleotides are TGTGCCAGCAGTTTAAGGGTTGGGGACAGGTCCTACGAGCAGTACTTC. Encoded protein: CASSLRVGDRSYEQYF.

The chain is built from TRBV5-8 and TRBJ2-2, with D tentatively TRBD1 (5 bases). Trimming stripped 4 bases from V and 5 bases from J, with 12 bases between. The germline V gene encodes CDR1 SGHTS and CDR2 YDEGEE. The CDR3 has 14 residues. The CDR3 nucleotides are TGTGCCAGCAGCCCCCCCCCAGGGACCGGGGAGCTGTTTTTT. It yields the protein CASSPPPGTGELFF.

This clonotype appeared many times. CDR3 nucleotides: TGTGCCAGCAGCTTCGGGGGACTAGCGGGAGACCTCCTGAGCAATGAGCAGTTCTTC. Translation: CASSFGGLAGDLLSNEQFF. The rearrangement links TRBV11-2 to TRBJ2-1; 14 bases map to TRBD2. The length of the CDR3 is 19 residues. Germline V gives CDR1 SGHAT, CDR2 FQNNGV. Trimming cost V 3 bases and J 6 bases; bases outside gene matches: 13.

This clonotype was seen many times. The gene calls are TRBV5-1 and TRBJ2-5; D is uncertain. There are 15 residues in the CDR3. With 0 bases removed from V and 4 bases from J, the gap between germline ends came to 13 bases. Looked up from germline, CDR1 is SGHRS and CDR2 is YFSETQ. CDR3 nucleotides: TGCGCCAGCAGCTTGGGTGGTAGTCCCCCAGAGACCCAGTACTTC. Translation gives CASSLGGSPPETQYF.

This sequence joins TRBV20-1 and TRBJ1-6; D gene unclear. The germline V gene encodes CDR1 DFQATT and CDR2 SNEGSKA (reference sequence). This CDR3 region has 12 residues. Trimming cost V 6 bases and J 10 bases, with 13 bases left between them. CDR3 sequence reads: CSAEPGKSPLHF. In DNA form, the CDR3 reads TGCAGTGCGGAGCCGGGCAAATCACCCCTCCACTTT.

In its sample, this clonotype was seen many times. The V and J genes are TRBV15 and TRBJ1-2; no firm D call. The CDR3 loop spans 12 amino acids. Deletions cut 7 bases from V and 3 bases from J, with 9 bases between. Germline CDR1 is LNHNV and CDR2 is YYDKDF (reference sequence). CDR3 in amino acids: CATTDGYYGYTF. The CDR3 nucleotides read TGTGCCACCACGGACGGATACTATGGCTACACCTTC.

This chain links TRBV20-1 with TRBJ2-3, with 12 bases aligning to TRBD2. Germline V gives CDR1 DFQATT, CDR2 SNEGSKA (reference sequence). The CDR3 loop spans 15 amino acids. The CDR3 sequence is CAGTSGRKGGDTQYF. CDR3 coding DNA: TGCGCCGGGACTAGCGGGCGCAAAGGGGGAGATACGCAGTATTTT.

This clonotype came up a few times. The chain links TRBV7-9 to TRBJ2-3; TRBD2 matches 10 bases. V lost 5 bases and J lost 2; bases outside the gene matches: 7. Germline V gives CDR1 SEHNR, CDR2 FQNEAQ (reference sequence). This CDR3 contains 16 residues. The CDR3: CASSPLSGGITDTQYF. The CDR3 DNA sequence: TGTGCCAGCAGCCCGCTTAGCGGGGGGATCACAGATACGCAGTATTTT.

The chain couples TRBV27 to TRBJ2-7, with TRBD1 matching 10 bases. V was clipped by 3 bases and J by 3 bases; unmatched bases: 5. Germline V gene data show CDR1 as MNHEY and CDR2 as SMNVEV (reference sequence). This CDR3 is built from 15 residues. Written as DNA, the CDR3 is TGTGCCAGCAGTTTGGGACAGGGGCGCGACTACGAGCAGTACTTC. Protein product: CASSLGQGRDYEQYF.